The 8 T cell receptor beta chains in this list originate from one sample, sequenced in a study of blood T cell repertoires in COVID-19. Generated by immunoSEQ multiplex PCR, the TCRdb table keeps only in-frame clones and is missing some. The repertoire consists of hundreds of thousands of clones, with nearly 90% occurring once and the leading ten covering approximately 4.3%. The sample consisted of PBMCs or T cells enriched from blood (not recorded which). These receptor sequences come from a woman in her late teens or twenties with acute COVID-19.

V gene TRBV27 combines with J gene TRBJ1-5; 7 bases agree with TRBD1. Germline trimming cut 4 bases from V and 0 bases from J; bases unmatched to any gene: 3. This CDR3 contains 15 residues. Germline assignment: CDR1 MNHEY and CDR2 SMNVEV (reference sequence). This CDR3 reads CASSWDSLSNQPQHF. CDR3 nucleotide sequence: TGTGCCAGCAGTTGGGACAGTCTTAGCAATCAGCCCCAGCATTTT.

The count of this clone is one. The chain couples TRBV19 to TRBJ2-7; 7 bases map to TRBD2. The CDR3 consists of 14 residues. J gave up 4 bases and V 5 bases, and 8 bases lay outside the gene matches. Germline assignment: CDR1 LNHDA and CDR2 SQIVND (reference sequence). CDR3 DNA: TGTGCCAGTAGTGCGGGCCCGGGAGGATACGAGCAGTACTTC. Protein: CASSAGPGGYEQYF.

The chain is built from TRBV27 and TRBJ1-2; D gene uncertain. Germline CDR1 is MNHEY and CDR2 is SMNVEV (reference sequence). V lost 6 bases and J lost 7, with 15 bases in between. The CDR3 is 13 amino acids. The CDR3 DNA reads as TGTGCCAGCAGCGCCGGCCTTCGGGGTGGCTACACCTTC. The encoded protein is CASSAGLRGGYTF.

The genes are TRBV11-2 and TRBJ2-1, with unresolved D. The CDR3 contains 14 residues. CDR1 is SGHAT and CDR2 is FQNNGV in the germline V gene. V lost 4 bases to trimming and J lost 8 bases, with 15 bases between them. CDR3 sequence reads: CASSSPRSIDEQFF. CDR3 in DNA: TGTGCCAGCAGCTCGCCCCGCAGTATCGATGAGCAGTTCTTC. Complete variable domain (other parts from reference TRBV11-2 and TRBJ2-1): EAGVAQSPRYKIIEKRQSVAFWCNPISGHATLYWYQQILGQGPKLLIQFQNNGVVDDSQLPKDRFSAERLKGVDSTLKIQPAKLEDSAVYLCASSSPRSIDEQFFGPGTRLTVL.

This clone was seen a single time. This chain joins TRBV3-1 (or the pseudogene TRBV3-2) and TRBJ2-2, with D possibly matching TRBD2 (5 bases). Trimming left V 4 bases short and J 7 bases short, with 16 bases between. CDR1 is LGHDT and CDR2 is YNNKEL in the germline V gene (reference sequence). The CDR3 spans 15 residues. CDR3 amino acids: CASSLIPDSRGELFF. The CDR3 DNA follows: TGTGCCAGCAGCCTCATCCCGGACTCACGCGGGGAGCTGTTTTTT.

Only one count was recorded for this clone. The chain recombines TRBV30 with TRBJ2-5, with D possibly being TRBD1 (5 bases). The germline V gene encodes CDR1 GTSNPN and CDR2 SVGIG (reference sequence). V was pared by 3 bases and J by 4 bases, with 15 bases between. CDR3 length: 14 residues. CDR3 in amino acids: CAWSPTVRGETQYF. Here the CDR3 DNA reads TGTGCCTGGAGCCCGACAGTTCGCGGAGAGACCCAGTACTTC.

The chain has TRBV7-9 and TRBJ1-2; 7 nucleotides align to TRBD1. This CDR3 contains 19 residues. Germline V gene data show CDR1 as SEHNR and CDR2 as FQNEAQ (reference sequence). J lost 2 bases, V lost 6 bases, and 21 bases had no gene match. The CDR3 nucleotides read TGTGCCAGCAGTTTGGGAACTGGGACAGCAATAAGTCTGAACTATGGCTACACCTTC. This encodes CASSLGTGTAISLNYGYTF.

The rearrangement links TRBV25-1 to TRBJ1-1; the D is unclear. The CDR3 consists of 13 residues. Germline V gene lookup returns CDR1 MGHDK and CDR2 SYGVNS. V lost 3 bases to trimming and J lost 4 bases, with 9 bases between them. The CDR3: CASSDHGSTEAFF. The CDR3, as DNA: TGTGCCAGCAGTGATCACGGGAGCACTGAAGCTTTCTTT.